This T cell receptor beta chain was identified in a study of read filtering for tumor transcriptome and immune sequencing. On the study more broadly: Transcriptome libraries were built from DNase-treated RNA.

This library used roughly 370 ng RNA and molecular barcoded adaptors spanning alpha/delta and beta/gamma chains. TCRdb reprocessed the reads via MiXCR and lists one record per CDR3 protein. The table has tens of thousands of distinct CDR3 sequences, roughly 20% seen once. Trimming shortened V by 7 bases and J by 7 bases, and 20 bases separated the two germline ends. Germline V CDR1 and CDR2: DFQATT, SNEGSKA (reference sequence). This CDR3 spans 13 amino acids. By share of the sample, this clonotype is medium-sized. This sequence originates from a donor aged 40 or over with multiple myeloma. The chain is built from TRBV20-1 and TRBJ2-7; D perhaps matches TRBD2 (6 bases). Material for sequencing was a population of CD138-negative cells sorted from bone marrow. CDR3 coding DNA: TGCAGTGTCCCACTAGCACACAGAGGGGAGCAGTACTTC. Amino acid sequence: CSVPLAHRGEQYF.